The clone carrying this TCR beta chain was found once. An end of the junction differs from the germline gene, which may be a read error. These data come from a study of blood T cells in healthy people across ages. Primers used in a second PCR of about 7 to 11 cycles were a sample-barcoded 5' primer and a J-beta primer mix. A single record per CDR3 protein comes from TCRdb applying MiXCR to the 5' RACE reads. The sample includes over 700,000 distinct CDR3 sequences, about 48% of them seen just once. The CDR3 totals 15 residues. The germline V gene encodes CDR1 GTSNPN and CDR2 SVGIG (reference sequence).

Sequencing was carried out using blood. The chain has TRBV30 and TRBJ2-1; D remains ambiguous. This TCR was sampled from a man aged 80 or over in good health. The CDR3 region has the DNA TGTACCTGGAGTCTCAGTCTCAGCTCCTACAATGAGCAGTTCTTC. Translated, it gives CTWSLSLSSYNEQFF.